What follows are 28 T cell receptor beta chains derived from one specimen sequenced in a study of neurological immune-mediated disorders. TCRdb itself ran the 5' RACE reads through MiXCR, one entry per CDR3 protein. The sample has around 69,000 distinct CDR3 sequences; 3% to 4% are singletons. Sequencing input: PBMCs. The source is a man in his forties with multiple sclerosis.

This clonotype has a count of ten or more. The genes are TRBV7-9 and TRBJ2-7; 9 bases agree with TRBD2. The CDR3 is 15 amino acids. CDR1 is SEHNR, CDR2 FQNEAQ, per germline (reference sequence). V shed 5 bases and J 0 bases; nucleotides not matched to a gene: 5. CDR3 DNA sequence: TGTGCCAGCAGCCCACTAGCGGGCAGCTCCTACGAGCAGTACTTC. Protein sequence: CASSPLAGSSYEQYF.

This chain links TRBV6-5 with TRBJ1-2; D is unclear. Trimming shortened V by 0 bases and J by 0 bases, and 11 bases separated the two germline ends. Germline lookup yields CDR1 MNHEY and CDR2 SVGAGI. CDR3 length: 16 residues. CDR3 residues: CASSYSKGGANYGYTF. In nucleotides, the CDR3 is TGTGCCAGCAGTTACTCGAAGGGTGGGGCTAACTATGGCTACACCTTC.

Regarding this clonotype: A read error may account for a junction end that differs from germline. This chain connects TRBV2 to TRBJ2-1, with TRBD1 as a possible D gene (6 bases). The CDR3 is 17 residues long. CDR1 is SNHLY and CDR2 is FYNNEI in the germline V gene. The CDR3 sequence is CACSAPPGTRDYNEQFF. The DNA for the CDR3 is TGTGCCTGCAGTGCCCCTCCGGGGACACGGGACTACAATGAGCAGTTCTTC.

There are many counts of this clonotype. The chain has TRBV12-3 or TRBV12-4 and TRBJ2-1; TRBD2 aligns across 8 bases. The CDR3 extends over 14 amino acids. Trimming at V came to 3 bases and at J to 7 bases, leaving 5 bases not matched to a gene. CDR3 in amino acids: CASSFGRGGNEQFF. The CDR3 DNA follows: TGTGCCAGCAGTTTTGGCCGCGGGGGGAATGAGCAGTTCTTC.

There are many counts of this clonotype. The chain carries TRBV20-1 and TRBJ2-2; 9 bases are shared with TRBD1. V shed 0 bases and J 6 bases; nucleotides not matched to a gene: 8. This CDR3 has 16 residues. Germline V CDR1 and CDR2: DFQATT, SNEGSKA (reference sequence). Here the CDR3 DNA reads TGCAGTGCTAGAGACCCCGAACAGGGGGCGTCCGGGGAGCTGTTTTTT. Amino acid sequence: CSARDPEQGASGELFF.

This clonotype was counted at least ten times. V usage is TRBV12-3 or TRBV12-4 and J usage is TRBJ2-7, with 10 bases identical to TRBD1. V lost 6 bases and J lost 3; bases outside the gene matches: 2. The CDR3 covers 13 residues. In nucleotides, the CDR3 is TGTGCCAGCAGCCGGACAGGGGGCTACGAGCAGTACTTC. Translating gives CASSRTGGYEQYF.

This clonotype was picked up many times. CDR3 in amino acids: CSAKTVSGNTIYF. CDR3 sequence (DNA): TGCAGTGCTAAGACAGTCTCTGGAAACACCATATATTTT. The rearrangement links TRBV20-1 to TRBJ1-3, with D tentatively TRBD1 (5 bases). The germline gives CDR1 DFQATT, CDR2 SNEGSKA (reference sequence). The germline V and J ends were trimmed by 4 bases and 0 bases, with 7 bases remaining between them. The CDR3 is made up of 13 amino acids.

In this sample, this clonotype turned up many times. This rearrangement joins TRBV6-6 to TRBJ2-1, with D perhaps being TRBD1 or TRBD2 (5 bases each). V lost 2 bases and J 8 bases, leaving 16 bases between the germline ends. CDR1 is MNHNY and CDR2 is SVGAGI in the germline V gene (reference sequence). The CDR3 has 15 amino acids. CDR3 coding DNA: TGTGCCAGCAGTTACGGACCTTCCTTGGGGGATGAGCAGTTCTTC. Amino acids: CASSYGPSLGDEQFF.

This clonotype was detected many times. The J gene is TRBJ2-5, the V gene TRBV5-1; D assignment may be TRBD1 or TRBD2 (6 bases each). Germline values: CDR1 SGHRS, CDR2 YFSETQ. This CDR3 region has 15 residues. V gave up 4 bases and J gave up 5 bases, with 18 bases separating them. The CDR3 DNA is TGCGCCAGCAGCCGGGGCCAAGTAGGGGGGGAGACCCAGTACTTC. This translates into CASSRGQVGGETQYF.

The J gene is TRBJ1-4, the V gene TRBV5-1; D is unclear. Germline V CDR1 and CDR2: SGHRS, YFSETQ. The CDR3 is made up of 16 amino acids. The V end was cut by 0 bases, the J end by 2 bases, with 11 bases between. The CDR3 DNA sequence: TGCGCCAGCAGCTTGGCCGAGGCCCGTACTAATGAAAAACTGTTTTTT. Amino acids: CASSLAEARTNEKLFF.

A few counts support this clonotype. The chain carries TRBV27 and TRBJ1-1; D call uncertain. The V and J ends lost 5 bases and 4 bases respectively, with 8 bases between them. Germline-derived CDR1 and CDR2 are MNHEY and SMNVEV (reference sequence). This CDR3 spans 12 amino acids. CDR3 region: CASSKGFTEAFF. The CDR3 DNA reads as TGTGCCAGCAGTAAAGGGTTCACTGAAGCTTTCTTT.

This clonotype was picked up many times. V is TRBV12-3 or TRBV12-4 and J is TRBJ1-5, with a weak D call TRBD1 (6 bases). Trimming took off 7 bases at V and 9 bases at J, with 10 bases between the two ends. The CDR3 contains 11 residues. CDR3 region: CASTKGGPQHF. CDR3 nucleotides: TGTGCCAGCACCAAAGGGGGGCCCCAGCATTTT.

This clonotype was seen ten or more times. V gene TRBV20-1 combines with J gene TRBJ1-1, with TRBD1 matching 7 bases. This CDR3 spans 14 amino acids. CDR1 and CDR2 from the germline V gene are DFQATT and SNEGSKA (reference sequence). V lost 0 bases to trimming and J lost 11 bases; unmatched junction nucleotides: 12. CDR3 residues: CSARDSTGQAGAFF. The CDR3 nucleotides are TGCAGTGCTAGAGATTCCACCGGACAGGCCGGGGCTTTCTTT.

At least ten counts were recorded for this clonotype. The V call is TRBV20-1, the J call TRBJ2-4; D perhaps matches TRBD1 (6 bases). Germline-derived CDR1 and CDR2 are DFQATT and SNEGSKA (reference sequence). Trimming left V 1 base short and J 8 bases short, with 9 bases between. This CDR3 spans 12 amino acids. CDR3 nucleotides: TGCAGTGCTAGAGGGGGGCCAGACATTCAGTACTTC. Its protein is CSARGGPDIQYF.

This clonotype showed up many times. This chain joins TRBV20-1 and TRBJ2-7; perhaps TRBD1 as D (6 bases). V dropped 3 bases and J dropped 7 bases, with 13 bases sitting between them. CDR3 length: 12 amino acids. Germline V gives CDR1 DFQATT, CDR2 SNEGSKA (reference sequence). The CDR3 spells CSASRGTWEQYF. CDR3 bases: TGCAGTGCTAGTAGGGGGACCTGGGAGCAGTACTTC.

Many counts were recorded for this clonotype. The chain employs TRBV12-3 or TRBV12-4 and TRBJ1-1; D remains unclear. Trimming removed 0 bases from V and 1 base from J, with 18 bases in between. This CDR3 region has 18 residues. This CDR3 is CASSLAHGMGSWNTEAFF. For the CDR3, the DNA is TGTGCCAGCAGTTTAGCGCATGGGATGGGGAGTTGGAACACTGAAGCTTTCTTT.

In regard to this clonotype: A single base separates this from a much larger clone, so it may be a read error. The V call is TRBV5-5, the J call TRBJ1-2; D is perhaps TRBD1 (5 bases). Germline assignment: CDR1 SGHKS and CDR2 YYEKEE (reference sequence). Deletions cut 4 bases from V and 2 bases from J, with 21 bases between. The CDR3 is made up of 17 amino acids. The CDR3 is CASSHTMGGKGNYGYTF. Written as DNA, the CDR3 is TGTGCCAGCAGCCACACCATGGGAGGAAAGGGGAACTATGGCTACACCTTC.

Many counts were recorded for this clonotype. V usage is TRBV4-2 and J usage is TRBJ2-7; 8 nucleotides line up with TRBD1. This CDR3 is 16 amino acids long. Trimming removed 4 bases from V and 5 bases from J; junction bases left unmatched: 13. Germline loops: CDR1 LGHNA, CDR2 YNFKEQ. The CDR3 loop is CASSRTDRGDFHEQYF. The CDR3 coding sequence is TGTGCCAGCAGCCGAACCGACAGGGGAGATTTCCACGAGCAGTACTTC.

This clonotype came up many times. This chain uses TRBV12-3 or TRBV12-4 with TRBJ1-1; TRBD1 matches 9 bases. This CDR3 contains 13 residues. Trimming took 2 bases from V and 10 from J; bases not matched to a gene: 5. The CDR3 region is CASSLRRQGVAFF. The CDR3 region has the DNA TGTGCCAGCAGTTTACGAAGACAGGGGGTAGCTTTCTTT.

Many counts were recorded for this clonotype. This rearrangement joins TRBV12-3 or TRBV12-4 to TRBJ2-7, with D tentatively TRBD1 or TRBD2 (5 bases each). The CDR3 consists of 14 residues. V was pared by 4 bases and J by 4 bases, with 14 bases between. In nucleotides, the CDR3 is TGTGCCAGCAGTTCCCGGGACGGCGGATACGAGCAGTACTTC. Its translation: CASSSRDGGYEQYF.

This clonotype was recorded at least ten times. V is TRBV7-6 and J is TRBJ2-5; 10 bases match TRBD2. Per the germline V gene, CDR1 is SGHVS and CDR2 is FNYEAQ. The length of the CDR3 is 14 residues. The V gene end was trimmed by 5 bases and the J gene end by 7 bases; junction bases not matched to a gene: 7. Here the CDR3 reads CASSPGTSEGTQYF. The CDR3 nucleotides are TGTGCCAGCAGCCCCGGGACTAGCGAAGGGACCCAGTACTTC.

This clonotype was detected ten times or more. The chain's CDR3 is CASSDRGRYNEQFF. In DNA, the CDR3 is TGTGCCAGCAGTGACAGGGGAAGGTACAATGAGCAGTTCTTC. The chain combines TRBV2 with TRBJ2-1; D is perhaps TRBD1 (6 bases). The V end was cut by 3 bases, the J end by 4 bases, with 10 bases between. The germline V gene has CDR1 SNHLY and CDR2 FYNNEI. CDR3 length: 14 residues.

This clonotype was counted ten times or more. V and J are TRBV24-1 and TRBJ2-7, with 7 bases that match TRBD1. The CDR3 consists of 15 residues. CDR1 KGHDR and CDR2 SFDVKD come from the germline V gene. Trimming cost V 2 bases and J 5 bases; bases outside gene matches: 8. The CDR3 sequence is CATSDWGQGDDEQYF. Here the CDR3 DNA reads TGTGCCACCAGTGATTGGGGGCAGGGGGACGACGAGCAGTACTTC.

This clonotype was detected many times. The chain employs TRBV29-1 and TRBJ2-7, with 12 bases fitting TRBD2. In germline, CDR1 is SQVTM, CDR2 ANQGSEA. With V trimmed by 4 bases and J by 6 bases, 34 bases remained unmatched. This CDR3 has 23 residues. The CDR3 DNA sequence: TGCAGCGTTGCCAAGGACAGGGGCCCTTCTGCCTCTAGCGGGAGGGCCAATAAATTCGAGCAGTACTTC. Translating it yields CSVAKDRGPSASSGRANKFEQYF.

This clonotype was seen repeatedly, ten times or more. The CDR3: CASSSGLAGGYNEQFF. The CDR3 DNA follows: TGCGCCAGCAGCTCCGGACTAGCGGGAGGATACAATGAGCAGTTCTTC. The chain uses TRBV5-1 and TRBJ2-1, with TRBD2 identical over 14 bases. With 3 bases clipped from V and 4 bases from J, the junction kept 3 bases outside the gene matches. The length of the CDR3 is 16 residues. Germline assignment: CDR1 SGHRS and CDR2 YFSETQ.

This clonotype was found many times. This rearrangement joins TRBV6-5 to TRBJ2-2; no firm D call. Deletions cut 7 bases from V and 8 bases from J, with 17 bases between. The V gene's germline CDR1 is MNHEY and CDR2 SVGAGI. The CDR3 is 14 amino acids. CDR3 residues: CASISSQSGGELFF. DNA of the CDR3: TGTGCCAGCATCTCGTCGCAATCTGGGGGGGAGCTGTTTTTT.

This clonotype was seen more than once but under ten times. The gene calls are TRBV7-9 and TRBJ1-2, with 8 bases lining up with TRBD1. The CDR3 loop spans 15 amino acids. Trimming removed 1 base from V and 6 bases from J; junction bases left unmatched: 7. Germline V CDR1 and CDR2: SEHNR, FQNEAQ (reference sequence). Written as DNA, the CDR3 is TGTGCCAGCAGCTTAGGTTCGGCAGGGGGCGATGGCTACACCTTC. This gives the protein CASSLGSAGGDGYTF.

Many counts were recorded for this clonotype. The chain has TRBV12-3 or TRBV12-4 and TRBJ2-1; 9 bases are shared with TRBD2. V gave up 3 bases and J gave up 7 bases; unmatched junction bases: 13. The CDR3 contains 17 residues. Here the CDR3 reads CASSFWTSAKKRNEQFF. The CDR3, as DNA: TGTGCCAGCAGTTTTTGGACTAGCGCCAAAAAGAGGAATGAGCAGTTCTTC.